This paragraph covers one T cell receptor beta chain sequence. This entry is derived from a study of patients and donors after allogeneic stem cell transplantation. TCRdb re-derived calls from the RT-PCR reads in MiXCR, one entry per CDR3 protein. Here the sample spans fewer than 250,000 distinct CDR3 sequences, 13% to 15% being singletons. The length of the CDR3 is 14 residues. V gave up 5 bases and J gave up 6 bases, with 14 bases separating them. The germline CDR1 and CDR2 sequences are LNHDA and SQIVND (reference sequence). The TCR comes from a human donor who was either an allogeneic HSCT recipient or a stem cell or donor lymphocyte infusion donor (not recorded which). It is not recorded whose cells these are; they may come from a transplant donor. The chain links TRBV19 to TRBJ1-5, with a weak D call TRBD1 (6 bases). Sequencing was performed on blood, either unsorted or a sorted T cell fraction (not recorded which). The CDR3 DNA is TGTGCCAGTAGTTTGGACAGACGGGGTCAGCCCCAGCATTTT. Translation gives CASSLDRRGQPQHF.